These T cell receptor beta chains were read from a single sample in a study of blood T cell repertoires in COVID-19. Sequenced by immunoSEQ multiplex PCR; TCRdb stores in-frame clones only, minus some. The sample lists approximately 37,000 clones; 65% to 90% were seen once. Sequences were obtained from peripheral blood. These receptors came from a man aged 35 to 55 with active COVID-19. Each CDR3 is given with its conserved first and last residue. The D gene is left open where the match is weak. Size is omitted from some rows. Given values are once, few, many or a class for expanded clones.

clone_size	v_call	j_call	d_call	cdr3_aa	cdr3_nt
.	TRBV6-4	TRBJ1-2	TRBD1	CASSVGQGVSDYTF	TGTGCCAGCAGTGTCGGACAGGGGGTCTCGGACTACACCTTC
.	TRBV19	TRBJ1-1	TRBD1	CASSMVGGGTEAFF	TGTGCCAGTAGTATGGTAGGGGGCGGTACTGAAGCTTTCTTT
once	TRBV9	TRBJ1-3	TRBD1	CASSVGTGAGNTIYF	TGTGCCAGCAGCGTAGGGACAGGCGCTGGAAACACCATATATTTT
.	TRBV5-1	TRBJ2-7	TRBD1	CASFPGQGINEQYF	TGCGCCAGCTTTCCGGGACAGGGGATCAACGAGCAGTACTTC
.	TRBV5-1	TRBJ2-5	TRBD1	CASSLGQGESLVETQYF	TGCGCCAGCAGCTTGGGGCAGGGGGAGAGCCTCGTGGAGACCCAGTACTTC
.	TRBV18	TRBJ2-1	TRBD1	CASSPGQGYEQFF	TGTGCCAGCTCACCGGGACAGGGCTATGAGCAGTTCTTC
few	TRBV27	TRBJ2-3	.	CASSLMKGPTQYF	TGTGCCAGCAGTTTAATGAAGGGGCCCACGCAGTATTTT
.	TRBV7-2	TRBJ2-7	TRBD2	CASSLMAGVSEQYF	TGTGCCAGCAGCTTAATGGCGGGAGTGAGCGAGCAGTACTTC
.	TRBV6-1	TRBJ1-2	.	CASSEDPSGRYTF	TGTGCCAGCAGTGAAGATCCCTCCGGTCGCTACACCTTC
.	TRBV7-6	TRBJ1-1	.	CASSATGLNTEAFF	TGTGCCAGCAGCGCGACAGGCTTGAACACTGAAGCTTTCTTT
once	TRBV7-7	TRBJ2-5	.	CASSLGVGAIQETQYF	TGTGCCAGCAGCTTAGGGGTAGGGGCGATCCAAGAGACCCAGTACTTC
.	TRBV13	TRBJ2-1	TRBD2	CASSLFSGRTYNEQFF	TGTGCCAGCAGCTTATTTAGCGGGAGGACCTACAATGAGCAGTTCTTC
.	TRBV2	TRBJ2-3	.	CASVALRMTDTQYF	TGTGCCAGCGTCGCACTCCGTATGACAGATACGCAGTATTTT
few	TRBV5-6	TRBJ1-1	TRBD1	CASSTRGAGTEAFF	TGTGCCAGCAGCACCAGGGGGGCGGGTACTGAAGCTTTCTTT
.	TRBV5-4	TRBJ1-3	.	CASSPADGGFSGNTIYF	TGTGCCAGCAGCCCCGCGGACGGGGGATTCTCTGGAAACACCATATATTTT
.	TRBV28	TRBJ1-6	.	CASSPEGTPSYNSPLHF	TGTGCCAGCAGTCCCGAAGGGACACCCTCCTATAATTCACCCCTCCACTTT
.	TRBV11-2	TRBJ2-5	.	CASSRDFAPETQYF	TGTGCCAGCAGCCGAGACTTCGCCCCGGAGACCCAGTACTTC
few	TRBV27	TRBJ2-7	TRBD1	CASSLSGRDRAHEQYF	TGTGCCAGCAGTTTATCGGGCCGGGACAGGGCCCACGAGCAGTACTTC
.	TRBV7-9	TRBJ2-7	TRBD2	CASSPPLLAGVSYEQYF	TGTGCCAGCAGCCCCCCCTTACTAGCGGGAGTTTCCTACGAGCAGTACTTC
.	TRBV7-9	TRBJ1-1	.	CASSPRHFLNTEAFF	TGTGCCAGCAGCCCCCGACATTTTTTGAACACTGAAGCTTTCTTT
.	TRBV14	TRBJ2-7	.	CASSLETGKQYF	TGTGCCAGCAGCCTAGAGACGGGAAAGCAGTACTTC
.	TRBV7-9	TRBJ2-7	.	CASSPGTADLSEQYF	TGTGCCAGCAGCCCAGGGACTGCCGATCTTTCAGAGCAGTACTTC
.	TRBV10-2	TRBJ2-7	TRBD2	CASSPAGGTYEQYF	TGCGCCAGCAGCCCAGCGGGAGGCACCTACGAGCAGTACTTC
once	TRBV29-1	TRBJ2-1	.	CSVPDSNEQFF	TGCAGCGTACCCGACAGCAATGAGCAGTTCTTC
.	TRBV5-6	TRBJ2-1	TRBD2	CASSLAPSGSYNEQFF	TGTGCCAGCAGCTTGGCTCCTAGCGGATCCTACAATGAGCAGTTCTTC
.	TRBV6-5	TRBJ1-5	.	CASRSTGLGQPQHF	TGTGCCAGCAGATCAACAGGGCTGGGACAGCCCCAGCATTTT
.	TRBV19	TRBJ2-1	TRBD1	CASRGNLGTGLNEQFF	TGTGCCAGTAGGGGGAACCTCGGGACAGGACTGAATGAGCAGTTCTTC
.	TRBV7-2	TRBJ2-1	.	CASSLEGLSYNEQFF	TGTGCCAGCAGCTTAGAGGGGTTGTCGTACAATGAGCAGTTCTTC
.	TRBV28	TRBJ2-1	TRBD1	CASSLPRQGMIFF	TGTGCCAGCAGTTTACCCCGACAGGGGATGATTTTCTTC
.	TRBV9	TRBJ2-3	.	CASIGLADPPDTQYF	TGTGCCAGCATCGGGTTAGCGGATCCTCCAGATACGCAGTATTTT
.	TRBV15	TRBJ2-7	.	CATSKTGLRNEQYF	TGTGCCACCAGCAAGACAGGTCTAAGGAACGAGCAGTACTTC
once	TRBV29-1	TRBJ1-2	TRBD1	CSVPRDRGVYGYTF	TGCAGCGTTCCTCGGGACAGGGGAGTATATGGCTACACCTTC
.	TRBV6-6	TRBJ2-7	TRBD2	CASKREGREQYF	TGTGCCAGCAAGCGGGAGGGCCGGGAGCAGTACTTC
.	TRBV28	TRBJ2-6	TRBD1	CASSLEGQGVPGANVLTF	TGTGCCAGCAGTTTAGAAGGACAGGGGGTCCCTGGGGCCAACGTCCTGACTTTC
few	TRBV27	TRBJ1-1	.	CASSLQGNTEAFF	TGTGCCAGCAGTTTACAGGGGAACACTGAAGCTTTCTTT
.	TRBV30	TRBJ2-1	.	CAWNELSYNEQFF	TGTGCCTGGAACGAGCTCTCCTACAATGAGCAGTTCTTC
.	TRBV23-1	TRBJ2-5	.	CASSQKTAETQYF	TGCGCCAGCAGTCAAAAGACAGCAGAGACCCAGTACTTC
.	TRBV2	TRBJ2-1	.	CASSEFPGGQPSPDNEQFF	TGTGCCAGCAGTGAATTCCCCGGGGGACAGCCTAGCCCCGACAATGAGCAGTTCTTC
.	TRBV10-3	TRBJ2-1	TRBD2	CATYESGEYNEQFF	TGTGCCACCTACGAGAGCGGGGAGTACAATGAGCAGTTCTTC
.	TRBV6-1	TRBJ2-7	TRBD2	CASSGGRASGNYEQYF	TGTGCCAGCAGTGGGGGTAGGGCTAGCGGGAATTACGAGCAGTACTTC
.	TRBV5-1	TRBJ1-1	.	CASSWGDGGRYTEAFF	TGCGCCAGCAGCTGGGGGGATGGCGGGCGGTACACTGAAGCTTTCTTT
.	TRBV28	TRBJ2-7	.	CASSPPWAVPYEQYF	TGTGCCAGCAGTCCCCCTTGGGCAGTTCCCTACGAGCAGTACTTC
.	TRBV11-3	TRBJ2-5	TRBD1	CASSQGRGLTQYF	TGTGCCAGCAGCCAGGGCAGGGGGTTAACCCAGTACTTC
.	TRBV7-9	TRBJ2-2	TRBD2	CASDGLAVYTGELFF	TGTGCCAGTGACGGGCTAGCGGTCTACACCGGGGAGCTGTTTTTT
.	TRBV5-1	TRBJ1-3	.	CASSLDSSGNTIYF	TGCGCCAGCAGCTTGGACAGCTCTGGAAACACCATATATTTT
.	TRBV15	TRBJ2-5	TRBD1	CATSRAQNRGPRETQYF	TGTGCCACCAGCAGAGCTCAAAACAGGGGCCCCCGAGAGACCCAGTACTTC
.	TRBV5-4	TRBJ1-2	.	CASSLGRGYGYTF	TGTGCCAGCAGCTTGGGGAGGGGCTATGGCTACACCTTC
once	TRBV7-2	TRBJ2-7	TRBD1	CASSPRTGEVREQYF	TGTGCCAGCAGCCCCCGGACAGGGGAGGTGAGGGAGCAGTACTTC
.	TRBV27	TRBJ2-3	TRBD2	CASSFPSGSGTVTQYF	TGTGCCAGCAGTTTTCCTAGCGGGAGTGGTACTGTTACGCAGTATTTT
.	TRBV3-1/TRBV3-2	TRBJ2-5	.	CASSQDRQVVAETQYF	TGTGCCAGCAGCCAAGATAGACAGGTGGTCGCAGAGACCCAGTACTTC
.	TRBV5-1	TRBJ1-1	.	CASSLNNLRSTEAFF	TGCGCCAGCAGCTTGAATAATTTAAGGAGCACTGAAGCTTTCTTT
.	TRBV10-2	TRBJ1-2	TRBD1	CASRPAGGNYGYTF	TGCGCCAGCAGGCCCGCAGGGGGCAACTATGGCTACACCTTC